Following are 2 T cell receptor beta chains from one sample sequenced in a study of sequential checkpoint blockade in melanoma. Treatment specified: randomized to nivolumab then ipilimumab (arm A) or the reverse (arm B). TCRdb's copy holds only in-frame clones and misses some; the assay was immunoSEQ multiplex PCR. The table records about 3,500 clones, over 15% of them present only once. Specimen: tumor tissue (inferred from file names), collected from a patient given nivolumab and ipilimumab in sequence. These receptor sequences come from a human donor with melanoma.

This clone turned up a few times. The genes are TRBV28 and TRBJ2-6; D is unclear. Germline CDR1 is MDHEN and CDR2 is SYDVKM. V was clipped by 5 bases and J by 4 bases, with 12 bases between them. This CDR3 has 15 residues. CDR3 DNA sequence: TGTGCCAGCAGTAAAGACACCTCCGGGGCCAACGTCCTGACTTTC. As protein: CASSKDTSGANVLTF.

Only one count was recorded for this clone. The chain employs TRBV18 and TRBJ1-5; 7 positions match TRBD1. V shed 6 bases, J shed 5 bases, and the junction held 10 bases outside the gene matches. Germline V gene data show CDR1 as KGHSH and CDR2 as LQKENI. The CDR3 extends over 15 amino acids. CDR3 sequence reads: CASSRTETGYQPQHF. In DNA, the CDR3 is TGTGCCAGCTCCCGAACGGAGACAGGGTATCAGCCCCAGCATTTT. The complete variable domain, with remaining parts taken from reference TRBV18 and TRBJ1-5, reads NAGVMQNPRHLVRRRGQEARLRCSPMKGHSHVYWYRQLPEEGLKFMVYLQKENIIDESGMPKERFSAEFPKEGPSILRIQQVVRGDSAAYFCASSRTETGYQPQHFGDGTRLSIL.